Shown below are 29 T cell receptor beta chains from a single sample sequenced in a study of control samples from healthy donors and cancer patients. Sequencing was performed with immunoSEQ multiplex PCR; in TCRdb, only in-frame clones are kept and a portion is missing. The repertoire includes 150,000 to 200,000 clones, 90% to 95% of them detected once, and around 1.5% sits in the top ten. Source material: blood. The receptors were gathered from a young woman in good health.

The chain joins TRBV5-1 to TRBJ2-3, with 9 bases that match TRBD2. The CDR3 sequence is 15 residues long. Germline lookup yields CDR1 SGHRS and CDR2 YFSETQ. With V trimmed by 1 base and J by 2 bases, 2 bases remained unmatched. CDR3 coding DNA: TGCGCCAGCAGCTTGAGCGGGAGGACCACAGATACGCAGTATTTT. Amino acids: CASSLSGRTTDTQYF.

The V call is TRBV10-3, the J call TRBJ1-2; TRBD1 matches 9 bases. The V and J ends lost 4 bases and 9 bases, in that order; junction bases with no gene match: 3. Germline assignment: CDR1 ENHRY and CDR2 SYGVKD. This CDR3 has 12 residues. The CDR3 DNA is TGTGCCATCAGTGGGACAGGGGTTAGCTACACCTTC. Its translation: CAISGTGVSYTF.

V gene TRBV5-1 combines with J gene TRBJ1-2; perhaps TRBD1 as D (5 bases). The germline V gene has CDR1 SGHRS and CDR2 YFSETQ. V shed 2 bases and J shed 3 bases, with 17 bases lying between them. The CDR3 consists of 16 residues. CDR3 in amino acids: CASSFIPGTVYYGYTF. The CDR3 DNA reads as TGCGCCAGCAGCTTTATTCCCGGGACGGTATACTATGGCTACACCTTC. Combining the CDR3 with reference TRBV5-1 and TRBJ1-2 gives the whole variable domain KAGVTQTPRYLIKTRGQQVTLSCSPISGHRSVSWYQQTPGQGLQFLFEYFSETQRNKGNFPGRFSGRQFSNSRSEMNVSTLELGDSALYLCASSFIPGTVYYGYTFGSGTRLTVV.

V usage is TRBV28 and J usage is TRBJ2-4, with D possibly being TRBD1 (6 bases). Per the germline V gene, CDR1 is MDHEN and CDR2 is SYDVKM. V was cut by 6 bases and J by 3 bases, with 9 bases left in between. This CDR3 has 13 amino acids. CDR3 coding DNA: TGTGCCAGCAGCCTGGACAGCAAAAACATTCAGTACTTC. Protein product: CASSLDSKNIQYF.

The J gene is TRBJ2-2, the V gene TRBV4-3, with D unresolved. V dropped 2 bases and J dropped 3 bases, with 10 bases sitting between them. The CDR3 totals 15 residues. In germline, CDR1 is LGHNA, CDR2 YSLEER. The CDR3 bases are TGCGCCAGCAGCCAATCCGGCACTCACACCGGGGAGCTGTTTTTT. Amino acids: CASSQSGTHTGELFF.

The rearrangement links TRBV5-1 to TRBJ2-7; perhaps TRBD1 as D (6 bases). Germline loops: CDR1 SGHRS, CDR2 YFSETQ. The germline V and J ends were trimmed by 2 bases and 2 bases, with 11 bases remaining between them. The CDR3 is 14 amino acids. As DNA, the CDR3 is TGCGCCAGCAGCTTTCAGGGGACGACCTACGAGCAGTACTTC. Residues: CASSFQGTTYEQYF.

The gene calls are TRBV4-3 and TRBJ1-6; D possibly corresponds to TRBD1 (6 bases). V was shortened by 2 bases and J by 9 bases, with 11 bases between the two germline ends. The CDR3 is 14 amino acids. From germline, CDR1 is LGHNA and CDR2 YSLEER. The CDR3 DNA reads TGCGCCAGCAGCCAAACAGGGCTGAGTTCACCCCTCCACTTT. It codes for CASSQTGLSSPLHF.

V gene TRBV9 combines with J gene TRBJ1-3; D possibly corresponds to TRBD1 (6 bases). Trimming pared 2 bases from V and 0 bases from J, leaving 15 bases between. Germline assignment: CDR1 SGDLS and CDR2 YYNGEE. The CDR3 length is 17 residues. The CDR3 here is CASSVEPQGPSGNTIYF. CDR3 nucleotide sequence: TGTGCCAGCAGCGTGGAACCCCAGGGGCCCTCTGGAAACACCATATATTTT. Using reference TRBV9 and TRBJ1-3 for the parts outside the CDR3, the full variable domain is DSGVTQTPKHLITATGQRVTLRCSPRSGDLSVYWYQQSLDQGLQFLIQYYNGEERAKGNILERFSAQQFPDLHSELNLSSLELGDSALYFCASSVEPQGPSGNTIYFGEGSWLTVV.

This rearrangement joins TRBV28 to TRBJ2-1; 11 nucleotides line up with TRBD1. Germline V gene data show CDR1 as MDHEN and CDR2 as SYDVKM. This CDR3 contains 17 residues. J lost 4 bases, V lost 3 bases, and 8 bases had no gene match. The CDR3 spells CASSLAWTGGSYNEQFF. The CDR3 DNA reads as TGTGCCAGCAGTTTGGCCTGGACAGGGGGCTCTTACAATGAGCAGTTCTTC.

This chain connects TRBV7-2 to TRBJ2-2, with unresolved D. Per the germline V gene, CDR1 is SGHTA and CDR2 is FQGNSA. Trimming removed 2 bases at V and 6 bases at J, with 7 bases between. This CDR3 comprises 13 residues. The CDR3 DNA follows: TGTGCCAGCAGCTTATTATATCCCGGGGAGCTGTTTTTT. Translated, it gives CASSLLYPGELFF.

This clone was seen a single time. This chain joins TRBV15 and TRBJ1-1, with D perhaps matching TRBD1 (5 bases). The CDR3 extends over 13 amino acids. Trimming left V 1 base short and J 6 bases short, with 9 bases between. CDR1 LNHNV and CDR2 YYDKDF come from the germline V gene (reference sequence). The CDR3 sequence: CATSRVGVSEAFF. CDR3 nucleotide sequence: TGTGCCACCAGCAGAGTAGGGGTATCTGAAGCTTTCTTT.

The CDR3, as DNA: TGTGCCAGCTCATCGACGCTGGGGATGAACACTGAAGCTTTCTTT. It specifies CASSSTLGMNTEAFF. The V gene is TRBV18, the J gene TRBJ1-1; no clear D gene. With 5 bases removed from V and 0 bases from J, the gap between germline ends came to 13 bases. Per the germline V gene, CDR1 is KGHSH and CDR2 is LQKENI. The CDR3 extends over 15 amino acids.

This clone was detected once. The chain carries TRBV7-3 and TRBJ1-3; D possibly corresponds to TRBD1 (6 bases). CDR3 length: 13 residues. V was shortened by 4 bases and J by 3 bases, with 7 bases between the two germline ends. The V gene's germline CDR1 is SGHTA and CDR2 FQGTGA. In nucleotides, the CDR3 is TGTGCCAGCAGCTCAGGGGATGGAAACACCATATATTTT. It encodes CASSSGDGNTIYF.

With regard to this clone: Its ends do not fully match the called genes, so a read error is possible. The chain recombines TRBV3-1 (or the pseudogene TRBV3-2) with TRBJ2-3, with no clear D. The CDR3 has 12 amino acids. Germline CDR1 and CDR2: LGHDT and YNNKEL (reference sequence). CDR3 nucleotides: TGTGCCAGCAGTCAAGGCCCAGATACGCAGTATTTT. Translation gives CASSQGPDTQYF.

The chain links TRBV6-4 to TRBJ1-2, with D hard to call. V gave up 0 bases and J gave up 5 bases, with 7 bases separating them. Germline loops: CDR1 MRHNA, CDR2 SNTAGT. This CDR3 has 13 residues. The CDR3 region is CASSDSGTYGYTF. The CDR3 DNA follows: TGTGCCAGCAGTGACTCAGGCACTTATGGCTACACCTTC.

The J gene is TRBJ2-6, the V gene TRBV25-1; D is unresolved. Germline values: CDR1 MGHDK, CDR2 SYGVNS. V gave up 1 base and J gave up 2 bases, with 6 bases separating them. This CDR3 region has 15 residues. Here the CDR3 reads CASSESPTGANVLTF. CDR3 DNA sequence: TGTGCCAGCAGTGAATCCCCCACTGGGGCCAACGTCCTGACTTTC.

The chain joins TRBV7-9 to TRBJ2-1; D may be TRBD1 (6 bases). The length of the CDR3 is 15 residues. Trimming removed 1 base at V and 5 bases at J, with 12 bases between. CDR1 and CDR2 (germline): SEHNR, FQNEAQ (reference sequence). The CDR3 reads CASSLGQGPHNEQFF. CDR3 coding DNA: TGTGCCAGCAGCTTAGGGCAGGGGCCCCACAATGAGCAGTTCTTC.

The chain combines TRBV6-6 with TRBJ1-4; 8 positions agree with TRBD1. V lost 2 bases and J lost 7; bases outside the gene matches: 6. The CDR3 loop spans 15 amino acids. Germline assignment: CDR1 MNHNY and CDR2 SVGAGI (reference sequence). Written as DNA, the CDR3 is TGTGCCAGCAGTTACACGACAGGGGTGGGTGAAAAACTGTTTTTT. Protein: CASSYTTGVGEKLFF.

J is TRBJ1-2 and V is TRBV27; D gene unclear. The V end lost 4 bases, the J end lost 1 base, and 13 bases lay between the germline ends. The CDR3 runs to 15 residues. Germline lookup yields CDR1 MNHEY and CDR2 SMNVEV (reference sequence). CDR3 loop: CASSSAYALNYGYTF. The CDR3 DNA is TGTGCCAGCAGTTCGGCCTACGCGCTTAACTATGGCTACACCTTC.

The table lists this clone with a count of one. This chain uses TRBV11-1 with TRBJ1-2, with a tentative D call TRBD1 (6 bases). CDR1 SGHAT and CDR2 FQDESV come from the germline V gene (reference sequence). With 4 bases removed from V and 11 bases from J, the gap between germline ends came to 17 bases. The CDR3 has 13 amino acids. CDR3 in DNA: TGTGCCAGCAGCTCGACAGGTCTATGGGGGTACACCTTC. Protein sequence: CASSSTGLWGYTF.

This clone was picked up a small number of times. V is TRBV5-4 and J is TRBJ2-7; 7 bases align to TRBD1. The CDR3 has 14 amino acids. Looked up from germline, CDR1 is SGHNT and CDR2 is YYREEE (reference sequence). V lost 4 bases to trimming and J lost 2 bases; unmatched junction nucleotides: 6. CDR3 nucleotide sequence: TGTGCCAGCAGCCCGGGACAGATTACCTACGAGCAGTACTTC. This codes for CASSPGQITYEQYF.

The chain joins TRBV27 to TRBJ1-6; TRBD1 matches 8 bases. Germline V gene data show CDR1 as MNHEY and CDR2 as SMNVEV (reference sequence). CDR3 length equals 14 residues. Losses at the gene ends were 3 bases for V and 10 bases for J; bases not matched to a gene: 5. The CDR3 loop reads CASSLDRANSPLHF. CDR3 DNA: TGTGCCAGCAGTTTGGACAGGGCAAACTCACCCCTCCACTTT.

The genes are TRBV29-1 and TRBJ2-3, with D possibly matching TRBD1 (6 bases). This CDR3 comprises 14 residues. V lost 6 bases to trimming and J lost 2 bases, with 15 bases between them. CDR1 SQVTM and CDR2 ANQGSEA come from the germline V gene. The CDR3 coding sequence is TGCAGCGTAAAACCCCAGGGGATCACAGATACGCAGTATTTT. This sequence encodes CSVKPQGITDTQYF.

This chain joins TRBV5-8 and TRBJ2-6; D ambiguous. The germline V and J ends were trimmed by 4 bases and 0 bases, with 14 bases remaining between them. This CDR3 has 17 amino acids. Germline V CDR1 and CDR2: SGHTS, YDEGEE. The CDR3 DNA is TGTGCCAGCAGCCCTGGCACATGGGTCTCTGGGGCCAACGTCCTGACTTTC. It is translated as CASSPGTWVSGANVLTF.

The chain carries TRBV5-5 and TRBJ1-5; D gene unclear. CDR3 size: 16 residues. CDR1 and CDR2 from the germline V gene are SGHKS and YYEKEE (reference sequence). V lost 4 bases and J 0 bases, leaving 14 bases between the germline ends. The CDR3 DNA sequence: TGTGCCAGCAGCCAACGGGCAGACCATAGCAATCAGCCCCAGCATTTT. Protein product: CASSQRADHSNQPQHF.

This rearrangement joins TRBV5-1 to TRBJ2-4; 7 nucleotides line up with TRBD1. Germline V gene sequence: CDR1 SGHRS, CDR2 YFSETQ. The V and J ends lost 4 bases and 7 bases, in that order; junction bases with no gene match: 5. This CDR3 is 13 amino acids long. CDR3 residues: CASSDSTGNIQYF. In DNA, the CDR3 is TGCGCCAGCAGCGATTCGACAGGGAACATTCAGTACTTC.

V gene TRBV6-6 combines with J gene TRBJ1-2, with 7 positions matching TRBD1. This CDR3 spans 13 amino acids. Trimming removed 2 bases from V and 6 bases from J; junction bases left unmatched: 3. Germline V gives CDR1 MNHNY, CDR2 SVGAGI (reference sequence). The CDR3 DNA is TGTGCCAGCAGTTACGGGACAGAGGATGGCTACACCTTC. Amino acid sequence: CASSYGTEDGYTF.

The rearrangement uses TRBV6-5 and TRBJ1-6; maybe TRBD1 (5 bases). This CDR3 has 16 amino acids. Germline V gene sequence: CDR1 MNHEY, CDR2 SVGAGI. Between the trimmed V and J ends, which lost 0 bases and 10 bases, there was a span of 16 bases. CDR3 in amino acids: CASSYSAGQRDSPLHF. CDR3 nucleotides: TGTGCCAGCAGTTACTCGGCCGGACAAAGAGACTCACCCCTCCACTTT.

The count of this clone is one. This chain uses TRBV6-2 or TRBV6-3 with TRBJ2-6; perhaps TRBD1 as D (6 bases). The V gene lost 4 bases and the J gene lost 0 bases, with 22 bases spanning the gap. Germline CDR1 reads MNHEY; CDR2 reads SVGEGT. The CDR3 runs 20 residues. Here the CDR3 DNA reads TGTGCCAGCAGTTCCCCGACAGGCCCAAAGGTCCTCTCTGGGGCCAACGTCCTGACTTTC. This encodes CASSSPTGPKVLSGANVLTF.